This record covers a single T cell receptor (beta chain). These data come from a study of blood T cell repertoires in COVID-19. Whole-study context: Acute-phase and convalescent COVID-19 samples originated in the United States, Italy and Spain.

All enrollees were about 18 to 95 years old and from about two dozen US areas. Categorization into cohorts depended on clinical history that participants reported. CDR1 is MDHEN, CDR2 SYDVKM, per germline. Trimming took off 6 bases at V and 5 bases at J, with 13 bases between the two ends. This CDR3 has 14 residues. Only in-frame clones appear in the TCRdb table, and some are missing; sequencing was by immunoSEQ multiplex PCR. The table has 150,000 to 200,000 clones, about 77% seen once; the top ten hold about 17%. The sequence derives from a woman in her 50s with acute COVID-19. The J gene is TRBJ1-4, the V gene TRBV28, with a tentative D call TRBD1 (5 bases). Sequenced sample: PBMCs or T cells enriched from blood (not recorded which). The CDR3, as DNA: TGTGCCAGCAGCTCGACAGCCCCCAATGAAAAACTGTTTTTT. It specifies CASSSTAPNEKLFF.